The rows below give T cell receptor beta chains drawn from one sample of a study of T cell changes during pregnancy in multiple sclerosis. Using immunoSEQ multiplex PCR, the repertoire was profiled, and TCRdb retains in-frame clones only, with some absent. The sample yields roughly 110,000 clones, about 89% seen once. The sequenced sample was peripheral blood, obtained before pregnancy. All receptors come from a female donor with multiple sclerosis, enrolled in a pregnancy study. The CDR3 runs from the conserved cysteine through the conserved F or W. The order of the fields is clone size, D gene, V gene, J gene, CDR3 protein, CDR3 DNA. The D gene is left open where the match is weak. Clone size, where shown, is once, few, many, or a class for clones that have expanded.

>-|TRBD2|TRBV14|TRBJ2-1
CASSQGRELLAGLYNEQFF
TGTGCCAGCAGCCAAGGAAGGGAGCTACTAGCGGGGCTATACAATGAGCAGTTCTTC
>-|-|TRBV5-4|TRBJ2-2
CASSLGRNTGELFF
TGTGCCAGCAGCTTGGGCAGAAACACCGGGGAGCTGTTTTTT
>-|-|TRBV5-1|TRBJ2-7
CASSFGLGDMEQYF
TGCGCCAGCAGCTTCGGACTAGGGGACATGGAGCAGTACTTC
>-|-|TRBV5-6|TRBJ2-3
CASSSKGQRGVDTQYF
TGTGCCAGCAGCTCCAAAGGACAACGAGGAGTGGATACGCAGTATTTT
>once|TRBD1|TRBV10-3|TRBJ2-7
CAISEPTGGAWQYF
TGTGCCATCAGTGAGCCCACAGGGGGCGCTTGGCAGTACTTC
>-|TRBD1|TRBV19|TRBJ2-7
CASSIDRGTYEQYF
TGTGCCAGTAGCATCGACAGGGGAACGTACGAGCAGTACTTC
>-|-|TRBV19|TRBJ1-2
CASSMTRVTYGYTF
TGTGCCAGTAGTATGACTCGGGTGACCTATGGCTACACCTTC
>-|-|TRBV10-1|TRBJ2-3
CASRLVVTQYF
TGCGCCAGTAGACTAGTGGTTACGCAGTATTTT
>-|-|TRBV6-5|TRBJ2-7
CASSYEAGASAEQYF
TGTGCCAGCAGTTACGAGGCGGGGGCCTCCGCCGAGCAGTACTTC
>-|TRBD2|TRBV6-6|TRBJ2-1
CASSYPGTSGRNEQFF
TGTGCCAGCAGTTACCCCGGGACTAGCGGGCGCAATGAGCAGTTCTTC
>-|-|TRBV19|TRBJ1-2
CASKQTANYGYTF
TGTGCCAGTAAACAAACAGCAAACTATGGCTACACCTTC
>once|TRBD2|TRBV6-4|TRBJ2-1
CASSDTASGAYNEQFF
TGTGCCAGCAGCGACACGGCTAGCGGTGCCTACAATGAGCAGTTCTTC
>-|TRBD1|TRBV4-3|TRBJ1-2
CASSQAGQGAGYTF
TGCGCCAGCAGCCAGGCCGGACAGGGTGCTGGCTACACCTTC
>-|-|TRBV10-3|TRBJ1-2
CAISDGGEYGYTF
TGTGCCATCAGTGACGGGGGGGAGTATGGCTACACCTTC
>once|-|TRBV11-3|TRBJ2-6
CASSLGARLGAWGANVLTF
TGTGCCAGCAGTCTGGGCGCAAGGCTTGGCGCGTGGGGGGCCAACGTCCTGACTTTC
>few|TRBD1|TRBV6-1|TRBJ2-7
CASKKGAGESHEQYF
TGTGCCAGCAAAAAGGGGGCAGGGGAAAGCCACGAGCAGTACTTC
>-|TRBD1|TRBV5-1|TRBJ1-1
CASSSSSTGVDTEAFF
TGCGCCAGCAGCTCGTCTTCGACAGGGGTTGACACTGAAGCTTTCTTT
>-|TRBD1|TRBV28|TRBJ1-2
CASGTGGHGYTF
TGTGCCAGCGGGACAGGGGGGCATGGCTACACCTTC
>-|-|TRBV28|TRBJ2-7
CASRTDPEYEQYF
TGTGCCAGCAGGACAGACCCAGAGTACGAGCAGTACTTC
>-|-|TRBV18|TRBJ2-7
CASSPPRDYEQYF
TGTGCCAGCTCACCTCCACGGGACTACGAGCAGTACTTC
>-|-|TRBV19|TRBJ2-7
CASSIDPPYEQYF
TGTGCCAGTAGTATAGACCCTCCCTACGAGCAGTACTTC
>-|TRBD2|TRBV18|TRBJ2-1
CASSETSGGSKEQFF
TGTGCCAGCTCAGAAACTAGCGGGGGGAGTAAGGAGCAGTTCTTC
>-|-|TRBV7-2|TRBJ1-6
CASSTSPGPYSPLHF
TGTGCCAGCAGCACTAGCCCAGGGCCTTATTCACCCCTCCACTTT
>-|TRBD2|TRBV29-1|TRBJ2-3
CSVKTSGSVTDTQYF
TGCAGCGTGAAGACTAGCGGGAGTGTCACAGATACGCAGTATTTT
>-|TRBD2|TRBV7-3|TRBJ2-3
CASSFQPPGTSGGHGGTDTQYF
TGTGCCAGCAGCTTCCAACCTCCGGGGACTAGCGGGGGGCACGGTGGCACAGATACGCAGTATTTT
>-|-|TRBV7-8|TRBJ2-2
CASSKTEVANTGELFF
TGTGCCAGCAGCAAGACAGAAGTCGCGAACACCGGGGAGCTGTTTTTT
>-|-|TRBV7-2|TRBJ1-3
CASSLVLGGGSGNTIYF
TGTGCCAGCAGCTTAGTTCTGGGCGGGGGCTCTGGAAACACCATATATTTT
>-|TRBD1|TRBV5-8|TRBJ1-5
CASSYRDRPNQPQHF
TGTGCCAGCAGCTACAGGGACAGGCCGAATCAGCCCCAGCATTTT
>-|-|TRBV5-5|TRBJ2-1
CASSLPDSGEQFF
TGTGCCAGCAGCCTCCCCGACTCGGGTGAGCAGTTCTTC
>-|TRBD1|TRBV19|TRBJ1-3
CASKIGRGNSGNTIYF
TGTGCCAGTAAAATCGGCAGGGGGAACTCTGGAAACACCATATATTTT
>-|TRBD1|TRBV6-5|TRBJ1-1
CASSLGQGALRGEAFF
TGTGCCAGCAGTTTAGGACAGGGGGCATTGAGGGGTGAAGCTTTCTTT
>-|-|TRBV9|TRBJ1-6
CASSAGGVSPLHF
TGTGCCAGCAGCGCGGGGGGGGTTTCACCCCTCCACTTT
>-|TRBD2|TRBV7-9|TRBJ2-7
CASSLLRGGSYEQYF
TGTGCCAGCAGCTTATTGCGGGGAGGGAGCTACGAGCAGTACTTC
>-|-|TRBV7-3|TRBJ1-1
CASSAGSTGNTEAFF
TGTGCCAGCAGCGCCGGGTCGACAGGGAACACTGAAGCTTTCTTT
>-|-|TRBV6-1|TRBJ2-3
CASSGVPLTDTQYF
TGTGCCAGCAGTGGCGTCCCCCTCACAGATACGCAGTATTTT
>-|TRBD2|TRBV6-1|TRBJ2-3
CASTGLAGDTDTQYF
TGTGCCAGTACGGGACTAGCGGGAGATACAGATACGCAGTATTTT
>-|-|TRBV27|TRBJ1-5
CASSLYGNSNQPQHF
TGTGCCAGCAGTTTATACGGTAATAGCAATCAGCCCCAGCATTTT
>-|TRBD1|TRBV19|TRBJ1-2
CASSIGTGYGYTF
TGTGCCAGTAGTATCGGGACAGGCTATGGCTACACCTTC
>-|TRBD1|TRBV28|TRBJ1-2
CASSLEPDGTGDGYTF
TGTGCCAGCAGTTTGGAACCGGACGGGACAGGGGATGGCTACACCTTC
>-|TRBD1|TRBV18|TRBJ2-7
CASSPPGTGREQYF
TGTGCCAGCTCACCACCCGGGACAGGGAGAGAGCAGTACTTC
>once|-|TRBV7-8|TRBJ2-7
CASSSYSAGTPGLGQYF
TGTGCCAGCAGCTCATATTCGGCCGGGACTCCGGGGCTAGGGCAGTACTTC
>-|TRBD2|TRBV27|TRBJ2-7
CASSLVLGLAGLDEQYF
TGTGCCAGCAGTTTAGTCTTGGGGTTAGCGGGACTCGACGAGCAGTACTTC
>-|-|TRBV9|TRBJ2-1
CASSVGREQFF
TGTGCCAGCAGCGTAGGTAGAGAGCAGTTCTTC
>-|TRBD1|TRBV28|TRBJ1-2
CATESEGAKGYTF
TGTGCCACCGAGAGTGAGGGGGCAAAGGGCTACACCTTC
>few|TRBD1|TRBV5-1|TRBJ1-1
CASSPGQGDTEAFF
TGCGCCAGCAGCCCGGGACAGGGCGACACTGAAGCTTTCTTT
>-|TRBD1|TRBV19|TRBJ2-3
CASSRTGSTDTQYF
TGTGCCAGTAGTCGGACAGGGAGCACAGATACGCAGTATTTT
>-|TRBD1|TRBV7-3|TRBJ1-1
CASSPTGSLTGNTEAFF
TGTGCCAGCAGCCCGACAGGGTCCCTTACGGGGAACACTGAAGCTTTCTTT
>once|TRBD2|TRBV2|TRBJ2-7
CASSERGLAGSYEQYF
TGTGCCAGCAGTGAAAGGGGACTAGCGGGGTCATACGAGCAGTACTTC
>-|-|TRBV30|TRBJ1-5
CAWSVAGLTPQPQHF
TGTGCCTGGAGTGTAGCAGGGTTGACCCCTCAGCCCCAGCATTTT
>-|-|TRBV7-9|TRBJ2-5
CASSLDRGEPGSETQYF
TGTGCCAGCAGCTTAGATCGAGGCGAGCCAGGGTCAGAGACCCAGTACTTC
>-|TRBD1|TRBV6-1|TRBJ1-2
CASSEGTGNGYTF
TGTGCCAGCAGTGAAGGGACAGGGAACGGCTACACCTTC
>once|TRBD1|TRBV6-4|TRBJ1-2
CASSDQGQGDTF
TGTGCCAGCAGCGATCAGGGGCAGGGGGACACCTTC
>-|-|TRBV29-1|TRBJ2-1
CSARGRGNEQFF
TGCAGCGCTCGCGGGCGGGGAAACGAGCAGTTCTTC
>-|-|TRBV6-1|TRBJ1-1
CASTYGTKSIF
TGTGCCAGCACCTATGGGACAAAATCGATCTTT